The TCR beta chain described here comes from a study of T cells after posttransplantation cyclophosphamide (dated by TCRdb to the mid-2010s). Background for the entire study: Using TRB sequencing, the study followed how the T cell repertoire rebuilt after myeloablative bone marrow transplantation with posttransplantation cyclophosphamide given as GVHD prophylaxis. Antigen receptor sequencing covered samples from some 36 PTCy-treated patients and some 15 of their related bone marrow donors. Blood from every one of the approximately 36 PTCy patients who had 1-year posttransplant specimens underwent TRB sequencing. In 3 patients, TRB sequencing was also performed on up to about 3 more blood samples taken 2 to 5.2 years after transplant, and in a handful of patients, pretransplant blood was also TRB-sequenced. Because TRA and TRB clonality were tightly correlated in 8 or 9 samples, subsequent TCR analyses were focused on TRB only. Public TRB sequences were checked against a database of over 3,500 sequences associated with responses to pathogens, tumor antigens, self-antigens and alloantigens. General findings and caveats noted by the study authors: The TRB repertoires of T cells infiltrating skin or the GI tract showed only limited overlap with the TRB repertoires found in blood. Across the roughly 48 patients, TRB clonality was highly associated with recipient CMV seropositivity and CMV reactivation, and diversity with PTCy was similar to that in the CNI/methotrexate controls. Donor-recipient similarity was low at 1-2 months but increased during the first year, and donor CD8+ memory clones often dominated later blood repertoires.

Peripheral blood samples were provided by related bone marrow donors on the day of marrow donation. Peripheral blood and bone marrow mononuclear cells were isolated by Ficoll-Hypaque density centrifugation and cryopreserved. This clone was counted many times. This receptor's antigen is unknown. No clone much larger than this one lies a single base away; base qualities are absent. The CDR3 runs 14 residues from the cysteine to the phenylalanine. CDR3 DNA is the only sequence kept; it has 42 bases, read in frame from the first base. V is reduced by 5 bases and J by 0 bases, leaving a spacing of 8 bases between them. The germline V gene (reference sequence) gives CDR1 as SEHNR and CDR2 as FQNEAQ. Genomic DNA was the input for TRB sequencing, which was run either with the immunoSEQ assay at survey resolution or with the hsTCRB kit. The study's own analysis went as follows. The immunoSEQ software handled initial read processing, and the LymphoSeq R package was used for repertoire analyses. For each TRB dataset, clonality was calculated as 1 minus normalized Shannon entropy, and the Gini coefficient was computed as well. To infer phenotypes in unsorted samples, TRB sequences from sorted subsets of the recipient or donor were mapped onto unsorted samples from the same recipient. What TCRdb holds here is the immuneACCESS table cut down to in-frame rearrangements. Part of the clones is not present; checked against another copy, under half of the missing clones reflect an unresolved V gene, and the others are unexplained. That table gives V, J and clone size, and the DNA gave D and trimming. The table shows tens of thousands of clones here, with no singletons. The ten largest make up about 2.2% of the sample.

The specimen was PBMCs. The clonotype originates from a man between 40 and 49 years old in good health, CMV-negative, and a related stem cell transplant donor. Rearrangement joined TRBV7-9 to TRBJ1-5; tentative D gene TRBD1, with 6 bases matching. The CDR3 protein sequence reads: CASSIQGSNQPQHF. The sequenced DNA: TGTGCCAGCAGCATACAGGGTAGCAATCAGCCCCAGCATTTT. Beyond the CDR3, the reference TRBV7-9 and TRBJ1-5 genes provide the residues; the full variable domain reads: DTGVSQNPRHKITKRGQNVTFRCDPISEHNRLYWYRQTLGQGPEFLTYFQNEAQLEKSRLLSDRFSAERPKGSFSTLEIQRTEQGDSAMYLCASSIQGSNQPQHFGDGTRLSIL.